Listed here are 9 T cell receptor beta chains from one sample, sequenced in a study of CD8+ T cells in alopecia areata. The sequencing template was cDNA reverse transcribed from extracted RNA. TCRdb's copy holds only in-frame clones and misses some; the assay was immunoSEQ multiplex PCR. The table lists under 150,000 clones, under 65% of them singletons. The treatment: oral pan-JAK inhibitor, 5-10 mg twice daily. The sequenced sample was CD4+ T cells sorted from blood, obtained at week 4, from a patient treated with tofacitinib. These receptors all stem from a human donor with alopecia areata.

This clone was found a few times. The genes are TRBV29-1 and TRBJ2-3; 11 bases map to TRBD1. Trimming cost V 4 bases and J 1 base; bases outside gene matches: 7. The CDR3 is 16 amino acids. Germline-derived CDR1 and CDR2 are SQVTM and ANQGSEA. The CDR3 is CSVVRTGGLGTDTQYF. In nucleotides, the CDR3 is TGCAGCGTTGTGAGGACAGGGGGCTTGGGCACAGATACGCAGTATTTT.

This chain links TRBV28 with TRBJ2-5; no reliable D call. Germline V gene lookup returns CDR1 MDHEN and CDR2 SYDVKM. This CDR3 spans 11 amino acids. Between the trimmed V and J ends, which lost 6 bases and 5 bases, there was a span of 7 bases. CDR3 nucleotide sequence: TGTGCCAGCAGAGGTGTTGAGACCCAGTACTTC. Translation: CASRGVETQYF.

The gene calls are TRBV29-1 and TRBJ2-7; 9 bases map to TRBD1. V lost 5 bases to trimming and J lost 5 bases; unmatched junction nucleotides: 10. The CDR3 has 14 amino acids. Germline CDR1 and CDR2: SQVTM and ANQGSEA. Here the CDR3 DNA reads TGCAGCGTTACGGGACAGGGCTTCGGGAACGAGCAGTACTTC. Translation gives CSVTGQGFGNEQYF.

In the case of this clone: The sample contains more than one DNA sequence encoding this CDR3. This chain links TRBV29-1 with TRBJ2-3; D is unclear. V was shortened by 1 base and J by 0 bases, with 5 bases between the two germline ends. The CDR3 runs 13 residues. The germline gives CDR1 SQVTM, CDR2 ANQGSEA. CDR3 nucleotide sequence: TGCAGCGTTGAAGGCCTAAGCACAGATACGCAGTATTTT. This gives the protein CSVEGLSTDTQYF.

The rearrangement links TRBV27 to TRBJ1-5; 8 positions agree with TRBD1. This CDR3 comprises 16 residues. V shed 4 bases, J shed 9 bases, and the junction held 14 bases outside the gene matches. From germline, CDR1 is MNHEY and CDR2 SMNVEV (reference sequence). The CDR3 is CASSSTRDRRSRPQHF. CDR3 coding DNA: TGTGCCAGCAGTTCCACCAGGGACAGGAGGTCTAGGCCCCAGCATTTT.

This clone was picked up a small number of times. This sequence joins TRBV2 and TRBJ2-5; 10 nucleotides agree with TRBD2. The CDR3 is 16 amino acids. V shed 7 bases and J 6 bases; nucleotides not matched to a gene: 14. Germline CDR1 reads SNHLY; CDR2 reads FYNNEI. The CDR3 DNA is TGTGCCAGCAAGATTAGCGGGGGGACTAACGTGAAGACCCAGTACTTC. This translates into CASKISGGTNVKTQYF.

This clone was picked up a small number of times. The CDR3 DNA sequence: TGTGCCAGCAGCCAAGATCTTAGAGATTCACCCCTCCACTTT. Its protein product is CASSQDLRDSPLHF. V gene TRBV4-2 combines with J gene TRBJ1-6; no clear D gene. CDR1 LGHNA and CDR2 YNFKEQ come from the germline V gene. Deletions cut 0 bases from V and 8 bases from J, with 8 bases between. This CDR3 is built from 14 residues.

The rearrangement uses TRBV5-6 and TRBJ1-4; D is possibly TRBD1 (6 bases). CDR3 length: 14 amino acids. V lost 4 bases and J lost 8, with 15 bases in between. Germline V CDR1 and CDR2: SGHDT, YYEEEE. CDR3 region: CASSPQGVNEKLFF. CDR3 nucleotide sequence: TGTGCCAGCAGCCCACAGGGAGTTAACGAAAAACTGTTTTTT.

This clone qualifies as medium-sized. V usage is TRBV29-1 and J usage is TRBJ2-7; no firm D call. CDR1 and CDR2 from the germline V gene are SQVTM and ANQGSEA. The CDR3 consists of 11 residues. V lost 1 base, J lost 4 bases, and 5 bases lay in between. CDR3 sequence: CSVEVRYEQYF. CDR3 sequence (DNA): TGCAGCGTTGAAGTGCGGTACGAGCAGTACTTC.